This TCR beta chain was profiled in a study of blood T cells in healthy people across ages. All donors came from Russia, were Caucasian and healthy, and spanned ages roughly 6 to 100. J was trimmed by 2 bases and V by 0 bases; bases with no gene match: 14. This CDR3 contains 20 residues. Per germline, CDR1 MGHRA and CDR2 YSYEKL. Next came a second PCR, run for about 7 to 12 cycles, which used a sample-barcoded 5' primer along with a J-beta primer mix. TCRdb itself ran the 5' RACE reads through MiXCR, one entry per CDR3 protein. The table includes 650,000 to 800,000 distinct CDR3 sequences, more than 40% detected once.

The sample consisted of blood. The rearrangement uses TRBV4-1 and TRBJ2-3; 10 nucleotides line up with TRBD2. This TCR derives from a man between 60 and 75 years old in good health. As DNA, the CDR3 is TGCGCCAGCAGCCAAGATCCTGGGAGGGCGACTAGCGGGCTCACAGATACGCAGTATTTT. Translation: CASSQDPGRATSGLTDTQYF.